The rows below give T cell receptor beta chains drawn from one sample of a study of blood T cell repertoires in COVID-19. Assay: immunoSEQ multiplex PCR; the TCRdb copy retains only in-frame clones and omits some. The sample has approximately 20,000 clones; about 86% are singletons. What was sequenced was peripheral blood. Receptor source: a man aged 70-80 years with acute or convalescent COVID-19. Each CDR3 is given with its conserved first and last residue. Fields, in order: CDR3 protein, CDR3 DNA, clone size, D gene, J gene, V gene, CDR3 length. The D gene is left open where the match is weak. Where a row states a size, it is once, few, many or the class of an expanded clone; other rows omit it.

CDR3aa: CASRRDSSTDTQYF
CDR3nt: TGTGCCAGCAGGAGGGACAGCTCCACAGATACGCAGTATTTT
abundance: NA
d_gene: TRBD1
j_gene: TRBJ2-3
v_gene: TRBV6-5
len: 14

CDR3aa: CASSRPGHGGFYEQYF
CDR3nt: TGTGCCAGCAGTCGTCCGGGACATGGGGGATTCTACGAGCAGTACTTC
abundance: NA
d_gene: NA
j_gene: TRBJ2-7
v_gene: TRBV11-1
len: 16

CDR3aa: CATSSRGRGSNQPQHF
CDR3nt: TGTGCCACCAGTAGTAGGGGTAGGGGTAGCAATCAGCCCCAGCATTTT
abundance: NA
d_gene: NA
j_gene: TRBJ1-5
v_gene: TRBV24-1
len: 16

CDR3aa: CAIPRDRANGNEKLFF
CDR3nt: TGTGCCATCCCGAGGGACAGGGCCAACGGAAATGAAAAACTGTTTTTT
abundance: NA
d_gene: TRBD1
j_gene: TRBJ1-4
v_gene: TRBV27
len: 16

CDR3aa: CASSLDWYRGHPLYEQYF
CDR3nt: TGTGCCAGCAGCTTAGATTGGTACAGGGGGCACCCCCTCTACGAGCAGTACTTC
abundance: NA
d_gene: TRBD1
j_gene: TRBJ2-7
v_gene: TRBV11-2
len: 18

CDR3aa: CASSQDHRGRNSPLHF
CDR3nt: TGCGCCAGCAGCCAAGACCACAGGGGGCGAAATTCACCCCTCCACTTT
abundance: NA
d_gene: TRBD1
j_gene: TRBJ1-6
v_gene: TRBV4-3
len: 16

CDR3aa: CASSPATGQGNAQPQHF
CDR3nt: TGTGCCAGCAGTCCTGCTACGGGACAGGGAAATGCTCAGCCCCAGCATTTT
abundance: few
d_gene: TRBD1
j_gene: TRBJ1-5
v_gene: TRBV28
len: 17

CDR3aa: CASRDRSEQYF
CDR3nt: TGTGCCAGCAGGGACAGGAGCGAGCAGTACTTC
abundance: NA
d_gene: TRBD1
j_gene: TRBJ2-7
v_gene: TRBV3-1/TRBV3-2
len: 11

CDR3aa: CASSPWTGGSYEQYF
CDR3nt: TGCGCCAGCAGCCCCTGGACAGGCGGATCCTACGAGCAGTACTTC
abundance: NA
d_gene: TRBD1
j_gene: TRBJ2-7
v_gene: TRBV5-1
len: 15

CDR3aa: CASSSLQFF
CDR3nt: TGTGCCAGCAGCTCCCTACAGTTCTTC
abundance: NA
d_gene: NA
j_gene: TRBJ2-1
v_gene: TRBV11-2
len: 9

CDR3aa: CASSSPGTQTYEQYF
CDR3nt: TGTGCCAGCAGCTCCCCCGGGACTCAGACCTACGAGCAGTACTTC
abundance: NA
d_gene: NA
j_gene: TRBJ2-7
v_gene: TRBV7-8
len: 15

CDR3aa: CASSPTPGTVYGYTF
CDR3nt: TGTGCCAGCAGCCCCACCCCCGGGACAGTTTATGGCTACACCTTC
abundance: NA
d_gene: TRBD1
j_gene: TRBJ1-2
v_gene: TRBV11-2
len: 15

CDR3aa: CASSVGGARGNSPLHF
CDR3nt: TGTGCCAGCAGCGTAGGTGGCGCCCGAGGGAATTCACCCCTCCACTTT
abundance: NA
d_gene: NA
j_gene: TRBJ1-6
v_gene: TRBV9
len: 16

CDR3aa: CASRDGQREQFF
CDR3nt: TGTGCCAGCAGGGACGGACAGCGTGAGCAGTTCTTC
abundance: NA
d_gene: NA
j_gene: TRBJ2-1
v_gene: TRBV12-3/TRBV12-4
len: 12

CDR3aa: CASNWSGGHEQFF
CDR3nt: TGTGCCAGCAACTGGTCTGGCGGGCACGAGCAGTTCTTC
abundance: NA
d_gene: NA
j_gene: TRBJ2-1
v_gene: TRBV28
len: 13

CDR3aa: CASSLGQGRYNEQFF
CDR3nt: TGTGCCAGCAGCTTGGGGCAGGGGCGGTACAATGAGCAGTTCTTC
abundance: NA
d_gene: NA
j_gene: TRBJ2-1
v_gene: TRBV5-5
len: 15

CDR3aa: CASTLTRLAGTDTQYF
CDR3nt: TGTGCCAGCACCCTGACCAGACTAGCGGGCACAGATACGCAGTATTTT
abundance: once
d_gene: TRBD2
j_gene: TRBJ2-3
v_gene: TRBV5-6
len: 16

CDR3aa: CASSLVYRNRVTYGYTF
CDR3nt: TGTGCCAGCAGCTTAGTATATCGGAACCGGGTCACCTATGGCTACACCTTC
abundance: NA
d_gene: NA
j_gene: TRBJ1-2
v_gene: TRBV7-2
len: 17

CDR3aa: CASSIYSAGGSGANVLTF
CDR3nt: TGTGCCAGTAGTATTTACTCAGCGGGAGGGTCTGGGGCCAACGTCCTGACTTTC
abundance: NA
d_gene: TRBD2
j_gene: TRBJ2-6
v_gene: TRBV19
len: 18

CDR3aa: CASSFSRYTEAFF
CDR3nt: TGTGCCAGCAGTTTCTCCAGGTACACTGAAGCTTTCTTT
abundance: NA
d_gene: NA
j_gene: TRBJ1-1
v_gene: TRBV6-5
len: 13

CDR3aa: CASTISYNEQFF
CDR3nt: TGTGCCAGCACTATATCCTACAATGAGCAGTTCTTC
abundance: NA
d_gene: NA
j_gene: TRBJ2-1
v_gene: TRBV2
len: 12

CDR3aa: CAISEPTGGADQPQHF
CDR3nt: TGTGCCATCAGTGAACCTACAGGGGGCGCGGATCAGCCCCAGCATTTT
abundance: NA
d_gene: TRBD1
j_gene: TRBJ1-5
v_gene: TRBV10-3
len: 16

CDR3aa: CASSLVGTGADTQYF
CDR3nt: TGTGCCAGCAGTTTGGTCGGGACAGGGGCAGATACGCAGTATTTT
abundance: NA
d_gene: TRBD1
j_gene: TRBJ2-3
v_gene: TRBV28
len: 15

CDR3aa: CASSRGRDPDTQYF
CDR3nt: TGTGCCAGCAGCAGGGGCAGGGACCCAGATACGCAGTATTTT
abundance: NA
d_gene: NA
j_gene: TRBJ2-3
v_gene: TRBV6-4
len: 14